One sample yielded the 12 T cell receptor beta chains listed below, sequenced in a study of blood T cell repertoires in COVID-19. Assay: immunoSEQ multiplex PCR; the TCRdb copy retains only in-frame clones and omits some. The sample carries 200,000 to 250,000 clones, approximately 88% recorded once. Sequencing was done on a sample of peripheral blood. These receptors all stem from a man aged 55 to 69 who had recovered from COVID-19.

The gene calls are TRBV10-3 and TRBJ2-7; 9 bases align to TRBD1. V trimming: 7 bases; J trimming: 4 bases; junction bases outside the gene matches: 8. This CDR3 contains 14 residues. The germline V gene has CDR1 ENHRY and CDR2 SYGVKD. The CDR3 is CAINLGTGSYEQYF. As DNA, the CDR3 is TGTGCCATCAATCTCGGGACAGGGAGTTACGAGCAGTACTTC.

The V call is TRBV7-9, the J call TRBJ2-1; D uncertain. CDR3 length equals 13 residues. Trimming stripped 8 bases from V and 4 bases from J, with 12 bases between. CDR1 and CDR2 from the germline V gene are SEHNR and FQNEAQ (reference sequence). The CDR3 coding sequence is TGTGCCAGCTTGACACCGAAATACAATGAGCAGTTCTTC. Encoded protein: CASLTPKYNEQFF.

V gene TRBV4-3 combines with J gene TRBJ2-7, with D possibly TRBD1 on 6 matching bases. The CDR3 contains 16 residues. Germline V CDR1 and CDR2: LGHNA, YSLEER. V lost 0 bases and J 6 bases, leaving 18 bases between the germline ends. The chain's CDR3 is CASSQEASRGLGEQYF. The CDR3 nucleotides read TGCGCCAGCAGCCAAGAGGCGTCCAGGGGTCTTGGCGAGCAGTACTTC.

The J gene is TRBJ2-7, the V gene TRBV14; D gene ambiguous. Germline V gives CDR1 SGHDN, CDR2 FVKESK. Deletions cut 5 bases from V and 5 bases from J, with 4 bases between. The CDR3 length is 10 residues. Written as DNA, the CDR3 is TGTGCCAGCAGCGGCCACGAGCAGTACTTC. This encodes CASSGHEQYF.

The chain couples TRBV7-2 to TRBJ2-7; 8 positions agree with TRBD1. The CDR3 spans 14 residues. V was pared by 5 bases and J by 0 bases, with 3 bases of the junction left unmatched. Germline V CDR1 and CDR2: SGHTA, FQGNSA. CDR3 sequence: CASSKTGDSYEQYF. The CDR3 coding sequence is TGTGCCAGCAGCAAGACAGGGGACTCCTACGAGCAGTACTTC.

In this sample, this clone turned up a few times. The chain carries TRBV2 and TRBJ2-1, with 11 bases aligning to TRBD2. V gave up 3 bases and J gave up 6 bases; unmatched junction bases: 7. CDR1 and CDR2 (germline): SNHLY, FYNNEI. CDR3 length: 16 amino acids. CDR3 in amino acids: CASSDGYSGRGNEQFF. Here the CDR3 DNA reads TGTGCCAGCAGTGATGGGTATAGCGGGAGGGGCAATGAGCAGTTCTTC. The entire variable domain, with the rest obtained from reference TRBV2 and TRBJ2-1, is as follows: EPEVTQTPSHQVTQMGQEVILRCVPISNHLYFYWYRQILGQKVEFLVSFYNNEISEKSEIFDDQFSVERPDGSNFTLKIRSTKLEDSAMYFCASSDGYSGRGNEQFFGPGTRLTVL.

The chain links TRBV27 to TRBJ2-7; D possibly corresponds to TRBD2 (6 bases). Germline CDR1 and CDR2: MNHEY and SMNVEV (reference sequence). This CDR3 spans 13 amino acids. Trimming took 0 bases from V and 5 from J, leaving 8 bases between them. CDR3 nucleotide sequence: TGTGCCAGCAGTTTATCAGGCGGGAACGAGCAGTACTTC. Translating it yields CASSLSGGNEQYF.

This chain connects TRBV7-2 to TRBJ2-2, with D perhaps TRBD2 (5 bases). CDR1 and CDR2 from the germline V gene are SGHTA and FQGNSA. Trimming removed 5 bases at V and 4 bases at J, with 8 bases between. The CDR3 runs 13 residues. This CDR3 is CASSPGGTGELFF. The CDR3 nucleotides are TGTGCCAGCAGCCCCGGAGGCACCGGGGAGCTGTTTTTT.

The CDR3 here is CASSPTSGSYNEQFF. The CDR3 DNA reads as TGTGCCAGCAGCCCTACTAGCGGCTCCTACAATGAGCAGTTCTTC. J is TRBJ2-1 and V is TRBV5-4, with TRBD2 identical over 8 bases. The CDR3 sequence is 15 residues long. V was pared by 4 bases and J by 0 bases, with 3 bases of the junction left unmatched. Per germline, CDR1 SGHNT and CDR2 YYREEE (reference sequence).

This clone turned up a few times. V gene TRBV25-1 combines with J gene TRBJ1-3; tentative D call: TRBD1 (5 bases). V lost 3 bases to trimming and J lost 2 bases, with 20 bases between them. In germline, CDR1 is MGHDK, CDR2 SYGVNS. This CDR3 has 18 residues. The CDR3 protein is CASSDFPGRGGPGNTIYF. The CDR3 bases are TGTGCCAGCAGTGACTTCCCCGGACGGGGGGGACCTGGAAACACCATATATTTT.

V gene TRBV19 combines with J gene TRBJ2-7; tentative D call: TRBD2 (6 bases). Per the germline V gene, CDR1 is LNHDA and CDR2 is SQIVND (reference sequence). The V end was cut by 3 bases, the J end by 3 bases, with 12 bases between. The CDR3 consists of 14 residues. The CDR3 region has the DNA TGTGCCAGTAGTATTAGGCAGGGAGGCTACGAGCAGTACTTC. This sequence encodes CASSIRQGGYEQYF.

The genes are TRBV28 and TRBJ2-7, with TRBD1 matching 8 bases. CDR3 length: 15 residues. V shed 5 bases, J shed 4 bases, and the junction held 10 bases outside the gene matches. The germline gives CDR1 MDHEN, CDR2 SYDVKM. The CDR3 coding sequence is TGTGCCAGCAGTGTAATCGGGACAGGCACTTACGAGCAGTACTTC. Amino acid sequence: CASSVIGTGTYEQYF.